This TCR beta chain was captured in a study of shared clonotypes between healthy human individuals. In the study overall: The study enrolled two women and three men aged 18 to 49.

Details on this clone: With a far larger clone one base away, a read error is the likely cause. The same CDR3 can be traced to other DNA sequences in this sample.

The authors ran unsorted PBMC replicate PCRs on about 310 ng DNA, 32,000 or so T cell genomes. Authors' data handling: Junction-only sequences without quality scores came from ImmunoSEQ, so filtering differed. Sequencing used immunoSEQ multiplex PCR; TCRdb keeps in-frame clones, though not all of them. From that table come the V and J calls and clone size; the DNA was used to work out D and trimming. The sample lists around 530,000 clones, around three quarters occurring once. Trimming cost V 2 bases and J 5 bases, with 19 bases left between them. The CDR3 is made up of 15 amino acids. Germline V CDR1 and CDR2: GTSNPN, SVGIG (reference sequence).

The material sequenced was PBMCs. The rearrangement links TRBV30 to TRBJ2-7; D remains ambiguous. This clonotype was sampled from a woman in her thirties or forties in good health. Some clones in this sample may be carry-over from other donors' samples. The CDR3, as DNA: TGTGCCTGGAGTCCGACCACACCTGTAGGGAACGAGCAGTACTTC. This translates into CAWSPTTPVGNEQYF.